The 16 T cell receptor beta chains given below trace back to one sample, sequenced in a study of T cell responses to AZD1222 COVID-19 vaccine. Profiled with immunoSEQ multiplex PCR; TCRdb holds only in-frame clones, not every one. Of some 120,000 clones detected, 87% appear once; the ten largest clones hold 6.5% to 9%. Sequencing used peripheral blood, obtained on day 0 of AZD1222 vaccination. Every receptor here comes from an adult in good health.

The sample holds one count of this clone. The rearrangement uses TRBV6-5 and TRBJ1-6; 10 bases fit TRBD1. CDR1 is MNHEY and CDR2 is SVGAGI in the germline V gene. V was pared by 2 bases and J by 9 bases, with 7 bases of the junction left unmatched. The CDR3 consists of 16 residues. CDR3 in amino acids: CASSYRSDRGTSPLHF. The DNA for the CDR3 is TGTGCCAGCAGTTACAGGTCGGACAGGGGGACTTCACCCCTCCACTTT.

This chain joins TRBV18 and TRBJ2-1, with 12 bases matching TRBD2. Unmatched junction bases numbered 7, after V lost 4 bases and J lost 9 bases. This CDR3 spans 15 amino acids. Germline CDR1 and CDR2: KGHSH and LQKENI. CDR3 sequence reads: CASSQGLAGKGEQFF. CDR3 DNA sequence: TGTGCCAGCTCACAAGGACTAGCGGGGAAGGGTGAGCAGTTCTTC. The full variable domain, its missing parts supplied by reference TRBV18 and TRBJ2-1, is NAGVMQNPRHLVRRRGQEARLRCSPMKGHSHVYWYRQLPEEGLKFMVYLQKENIIDESGMPKERFSAEFPKEGPSILRIQQVVRGDSAAYFCASSQGLAGKGEQFFGPGTRLTVL.

The J gene is TRBJ1-3, the V gene TRBV5-1; the match to TRBD1 covers 10 bases. Trimming took 4 bases from V and 8 from J; bases not matched to a gene: 6. This CDR3 comprises 14 residues. Germline CDR1 SGHRS, CDR2 YFSETQ. The CDR3 DNA follows: TGCGCCAGCAGCCCCGGACAGGGGGGCGACACCATATATTTT. Translation gives CASSPGQGGDTIYF. Full variable domain (rest looked up from reference TRBV5-1 and TRBJ1-3): KAGVTQTPRYLIKTRGQQVTLSCSPISGHRSVSWYQQTPGQGLQFLFEYFSETQRNKGNFPGRFSGRQFSNSRSEMNVSTLELGDSALYLCASSPGQGGDTIYFGEGSWLTVV.

This rearrangement joins TRBV7-6 to TRBJ2-2; D may be TRBD2 (6 bases). V lost 1 base, J lost 5 bases, and 14 bases lay in between. From germline, CDR1 is SGHVS and CDR2 FNYEAQ. The CDR3 has 16 residues. CDR3 DNA sequence: TGTGCCAGCAGCTTAGAGATCGGGAGCCGGACCGGGGAGCTGTTTTTT. This sequence encodes CASSLEIGSRTGELFF.

A note on this clone: At one of its ends the junction is not consistent with the germline gene, which may arise from a read error. The V and J genes are TRBV27 and TRBJ1-1; D perhaps matches TRBD1 (5 bases). CDR3 length: 13 amino acids. CDR1 and CDR2 (germline): MNHEY, SMNVEV (reference sequence). CDR3 sequence (DNA): TGTGCCAGCAGTTCAACGAGAGGGGTTGGGTGGATCTTT. This codes for CASSSTRGVGWIF.

This chain uses TRBV30 with TRBJ1-4, with TRBD1 as a possible D gene (5 bases). CDR1 and CDR2 from the germline V gene are GTSNPN and SVGIG (reference sequence). This CDR3 is built from 16 residues. V dropped 4 bases and J dropped 3 bases, with 18 bases sitting between them. CDR3 DNA sequence: TGTGCCTGGATGGGGATAACCTCAGGGTCTAATGAAAAACTGTTTTTT. As protein: CAWMGITSGSNEKLFF. Supplemented by reference TRBV30 and TRBJ1-4, the full variable domain reads SQTIHQWPATLVQPVGSPLSLECTVEGTSNPNLYWYRQAAGRGLQLLFYSVGIGQISSEVPQNLSASRPQDRQFILSSKKLLLSDSGFYLCAWMGITSGSNEKLFFGSGTQLSVL.

This clone was recorded once. The rearrangement joins TRBV5-1 to TRBJ2-2; 7 bases line up with TRBD1. V lost 1 base, J lost 3 bases, and 3 bases stayed unmatched. The CDR3 consists of 15 residues. Germline CDR1 and CDR2: SGHRS and YFSETQ. The CDR3 here is CASSLLGTDTGELFF. The DNA of the CDR3 is TGCGCCAGCAGCTTGTTAGGGACAGACACCGGGGAGCTGTTTTTT. Filled out from reference TRBV5-1 and TRBJ2-2, the complete variable domain reads KAGVTQTPRYLIKTRGQQVTLSCSPISGHRSVSWYQQTPGQGLQFLFEYFSETQRNKGNFPGRFSGRQFSNSRSEMNVSTLELGDSALYLCASSLLGTDTGELFFGEGSRLTVL.

At least ten counts were recorded for this clone. The gene calls are TRBV20-1 and TRBJ2-7; 16 bases fit TRBD2. The CDR3 runs 16 residues. Per germline, CDR1 DFQATT and CDR2 SNEGSKA (reference sequence). Trimming took 3 bases from V and 4 from J; bases not matched to a gene: 6. Here the CDR3 DNA reads TGCAGTGCTAGTTCGGGGACTAGCGGGAGGGGGTACGAGCAGTACTTC. Protein product: CSASSGTSGRGYEQYF.

This clone was observed a single time. The chain combines TRBV12-2 with TRBJ1-5. TRBV12-2 is a known pseudogene. The CDR3 covers 18 residues. CDR3 DNA: TGTGCAAGTCGCTTAACAACGGCTCATGAGTGGAGCAATCAGCCCCAGCATTTT. Amino acids: CASRLTTAHEWSNQPQHF.

The J gene is TRBJ2-1, the V gene TRBV7-9; D is ambiguous. The germline V and J ends were trimmed by 2 bases and 6 bases, with 8 bases remaining between them. The CDR3 has 13 residues. Per the germline V gene, CDR1 is SEHNR and CDR2 is FQNEAQ (reference sequence). Here the CDR3 DNA reads TGTGCCAGCAGCTTAATTGTAGCCAATGAGCAGTTCTTC. Protein sequence: CASSLIVANEQFF.

In its sample, this clone was seen once. V and J are TRBV5-6 and TRBJ2-7; TRBD2 aligns across 10 bases. The V gene's germline CDR1 is SGHDT and CDR2 YYEEEE. The CDR3 covers 14 residues. V lost 6 bases to trimming and J lost 4 bases; unmatched junction nucleotides: 7. In nucleotides, the CDR3 is TGTGCCAGCAACTCCCTAGCGGGAGTATACGAGCAGTACTTC. Residues: CASNSLAGVYEQYF.

As DNA, the CDR3 is TGTGCCAGCAGCCCCGGGGTGGCTAGCGAATACAATGAGCAGTTCTTC. This encodes CASSPGVASEYNEQFF. The chain uses TRBV9 and TRBJ2-1; possible D gene TRBD2, 6 bases. V lost 4 bases and J 4 bases, leaving 18 bases between the germline ends. Germline values: CDR1 SGDLS, CDR2 YYNGEE. CDR3 length equals 16 residues.

The V and J genes are TRBV19 and TRBJ1-1; 7 nucleotides line up with TRBD1. V lost 0 bases, J lost 4 bases, and 17 bases stayed unmatched. The CDR3 is made up of 19 amino acids. In germline, CDR1 is LNHDA, CDR2 SQIVND (reference sequence). The CDR3 DNA is TGTGCCAGTAGTATAGATCAGCCAGGGGGAAGGTTTGTGGTCACTGAAGCTTTCTTT. This gives the protein CASSIDQPGGRFVVTEAFF.

The CDR3 DNA sequence: TGTGCCAGCAGTCCCAGTCCAGGGGGGCTCTACGAGCAGTACTTC. Its translation is CASSPSPGGLYEQYF. The chain joins TRBV6-2 or TRBV6-3 to TRBJ2-7, with D maybe TRBD1 (7 bases). Per the germline V gene, CDR1 is MNHEY and CDR2 is SVGEGT. The V and J ends lost 5 bases and 3 bases respectively, with 17 bases between them. This CDR3 is built from 15 residues.

The chain links TRBV29-1 to TRBJ2-3; D uncertain. Germline values: CDR1 SQVTM, CDR2 ANQGSEA. V was pared by 3 bases and J by 6 bases, with 22 bases between. This CDR3 comprises 16 residues. In nucleotides, the CDR3 is TGCAGCGTTGACCCGGCCCTAGGTCGGCCCCCGGATACGCAGTATTTT. Amino acids: CSVDPALGRPPDTQYF.

The genes are TRBV5-4 and TRBJ2-7, with TRBD2 matching 10 bases. CDR3 size: 14 residues. J lost 5 bases, V lost 4 bases, and 6 bases had no gene match. Per the germline V gene, CDR1 is SGHNT and CDR2 is YYREEE (reference sequence). The CDR3 loop is CASSPRLAGDEQYF. The CDR3 DNA sequence: TGTGCCAGCAGCCCCCGACTAGCGGGCGACGAGCAGTACTTC.